A selection of T cell receptor beta chains follows, all from one sample in a study of T cell responses to AZD1222 COVID-19 vaccine. Sequenced by immunoSEQ multiplex PCR; TCRdb stores in-frame clones only, minus some. The sample consists of over 120,000 clones, 70% to 90% of them appearing once. Sequencing used peripheral blood, obtained on day 0 of AZD1222 vaccination. Receptor source: an adult in good health. The CDR3 runs from the conserved cysteine through the conserved F or W. Fields, in order: V gene, D gene, J gene, clone size, CDR3 protein, CDR3 DNA. A D gene is named only where the DNA matches it firmly. Where a row states a size, it is once, few, many or the class of an expanded clone; other rows omit it.

TRBV2	NA	TRBJ1-1	NA	CASRAENTEAFF	TGTGCCAGCAGGGCCGAGAACACTGAAGCTTTCTTT
TRBV5-1	TRBD1	TRBJ2-7	NA	CASSLDRGAYEQYF	TGCGCCAGCAGCTTGGACAGGGGGGCCTACGAGCAGTACTTC
TRBV30	NA	TRBJ1-5	NA	CAWSALRGSSSNQPQHF	TGTGCCTGGAGTGCGTTAAGGGGGAGCAGTAGCAATCAGCCCCAGCATTTT
TRBV5-8	NA	TRBJ2-6	NA	CASSLGRPTGANVLTF	TGTGCCAGCAGCTTGGGCAGGCCGACTGGGGCCAACGTCCTGACTTTC
TRBV6-1	NA	TRBJ1-5	NA	CASSEGPTNQPQHF	TGTGCCAGCAGTGAGGGTCCCACCAATCAGCCCCAGCATTTT
TRBV28	TRBD2	TRBJ2-5	NA	CASSLSGGLQETQYF	TGTGCCAGCAGTTTATCGGGGGGGCTCCAAGAGACCCAGTACTTC
TRBV9	NA	TRBJ2-5	NA	CASSVGVLETQYF	TGTGCCAGCAGCGTTGGGGTTTTGGAGACCCAGTACTTC
TRBV10-3	NA	TRBJ1-1	NA	CASRGGDTEAFF	TGTGCCAGCCGGGGAGGGGACACTGAAGCTTTCTTT
TRBV6-5	TRBD1	TRBJ1-2	NA	CASRTGTGGSYGYTF	TGTGCCAGCAGAACCGGGACAGGTGGCAGCTATGGCTACACCTTC
TRBV6-5	TRBD1	TRBJ1-5	NA	CASSYSGTGGGQPQHF	TGTGCCAGCAGTTACTCTGGGACAGGCGGGGGCCAGCCCCAGCATTTT
TRBV19	NA	TRBJ2-7	NA	CASSMTGGGYEQYF	TGTGCCAGTAGTATGACAGGCGGTGGGTACGAGCAGTACTTC
TRBV7-9	NA	TRBJ2-5	NA	CASSPGSLKTQYF	TGTGCCAGCAGCCCGGGGAGCCTTAAGACCCAGTACTTC
TRBV27	TRBD2	TRBJ2-7	once	CASSLAGGTYEQYF	TGTGCCAGCAGTTTAGCCGGGGGGACCTACGAGCAGTACTTC
TRBV23-1	NA	TRBJ1-6	NA	CASSQETRTVQGNSPLHF	TGCGCCAGCAGTCAAGAGACCCGGACAGTCCAGGGAAATTCACCCCTCCACTTT
TRBV6-5	NA	TRBJ1-1	NA	CASSYSAGGTEAFF	TGTGCCAGCAGTTACTCCGCGGGGGGAACTGAAGCTTTCTTT
TRBV6-5	NA	TRBJ1-5	NA	CASRPGERQPQHF	TGTGCCAGCAGGCCCGGGGAGAGGCAGCCCCAGCATTTT
TRBV7-9	TRBD2	TRBJ2-3	NA	CASSPRQQTSTQYF	TGTGCCAGCAGCCCCCGACAGCAGACTAGCACGCAGTATTTT
TRBV7-9	TRBD2	TRBJ2-5	NA	CAVARAGDETQYF	TGTGCCGTCGCGAGGGCGGGAGACGAGACCCAGTACTTC
TRBV27	NA	TRBJ1-2	once	CASRTGADGYGYTF	TGTGCCAGCAGAACCGGGGCTGACGGCTATGGCTACACCTTC
TRBV5-1	NA	TRBJ2-7	NA	CASSLVGPSYEQYF	TGCGCCAGCAGCTTGGTTGGACCGAGCTACGAGCAGTACTTC
TRBV5-6	TRBD2	TRBJ2-1	NA	CASSFSPGLAGVDEQFF	TGTGCCAGCAGCTTTTCCCCGGGACTAGCGGGAGTTGATGAGCAGTTCTTC
TRBV6-5	NA	TRBJ2-3	NA	CASSPAYGKADTQYF	TGTGCCAGCAGTCCCGCCTATGGGAAAGCAGATACGCAGTATTTT
TRBV11-2	NA	TRBJ2-2	NA	CASSATTNTGELFF	TGTGCCAGCAGCGCGACAACGAACACCGGGGAGCTGTTTTTT
TRBV28	NA	TRBJ2-1	NA	CASSIQSLRLDYNEQFF	TGTGCCAGCAGTATACAAAGCCTTAGACTAGATTACAATGAGCAGTTCTTC
TRBV20-1	TRBD1	TRBJ2-7	NA	CSASFRGQGKIYYEQYF	TGCAGTGCTAGTTTTAGGGGACAGGGAAAAATTTACTACGAGCAGTACTTC
TRBV6-2/TRBV6-3	NA	TRBJ2-5	NA	CASSYGPGAGEETQYF	TGTGCCAGCAGTTACGGCCCCGGAGCGGGCGAAGAGACCCAGTACTTC
TRBV18	NA	TRBJ2-1	NA	CASSFDSPLDEQFF	TGTGCCAGCTCATTCGACTCGCCCCTGGATGAGCAGTTCTTC
TRBV12-3/TRBV12-4	TRBD2	TRBJ2-1	NA	CASRGRPNNEQFF	TGTGCCAGCCGCGGGAGGCCCAACAATGAGCAGTTCTTC
TRBV18	NA	TRBJ2-1	NA	CATRWGAGLYNEQFF	TGTGCCACCCGGTGGGGGGCAGGACTCTACAATGAGCAGTTCTTC
TRBV28	TRBD1	TRBJ2-2	NA	CASSFPGGFNTGELFF	TGTGCCAGCAGTTTCCCAGGGGGCTTTAACACCGGGGAGCTGTTTTTT
TRBV2	TRBD1	TRBJ1-3	NA	CASSTGDGIGNTIYF	TGTGCCAGCAGTACAGGGGACGGAATAGGAAACACCATATATTTT
TRBV6-1	NA	TRBJ1-3	once	CASSDMYSGNTIYF	TGTGCCAGCAGTGACATGTACTCTGGAAACACCATATATTTT
TRBV6-4	TRBD2	TRBJ2-1	NA	CASSDSTSGSYNEQFF	TGTGCCAGCAGTGACTCGACTAGCGGGTCCTACAATGAGCAGTTCTTC
TRBV27	NA	TRBJ2-5	NA	CASSRNRETQYF	TGTGCCAGCAGTCGAAATAGAGAGACCCAGTACTTC
TRBV5-4	NA	TRBJ1-1	NA	CASSFGTGRERTEAFF	TGTGCCAGCAGCTTTGGAACAGGGAGGGAGAGAACTGAAGCTTTCTTT
TRBV29-1	NA	TRBJ1-3	NA	CSARGVSGNTIYF	TGCAGCGCGAGAGGGGTCTCCGGAAACACCATATATTTT
TRBV19	TRBD2	TRBJ2-3	NA	CASSPGGLAGDDTQYF	TGTGCCAGTAGCCCGGGGGGACTAGCGGGAGATGATACGCAGTATTTT
TRBV10-3	NA	TRBJ1-2	NA	CAISESGDIYGYTF	TGTGCCATCAGTGAGTCCGGCGACATCTATGGCTACACCTTC
TRBV7-6	NA	TRBJ2-7	many	CASSLTARGGDEQYF	TGTGCCAGCAGCTTAACAGCCAGGGGAGGGGACGAGCAGTACTTC
TRBV11-2	TRBD1	TRBJ2-7	few	CASSLNRDRDEQYF	TGTGCCAGCAGCTTAAACCGGGACAGGGACGAGCAGTACTTC
TRBV20-1	NA	TRBJ1-3	once	CSASDPGSSGNTIYF	TGCAGTGCTAGTGATCCAGGGTCCTCTGGAAACACCATATATTTT
TRBV4-1	NA	TRBJ1-5	NA	CASSHVGPGQPQHF	TGCGCCAGCAGCCACGTGGGACCGGGACAGCCCCAGCATTTT
TRBV10-1	NA	TRBJ2-7	NA	CASSEGRPSEEQYF	TGCGCCAGCAGTGAGGGGAGGCCTTCCGAAGAGCAGTACTTC
TRBV27	TRBD1	TRBJ1-1	NA	CASSWGQGRTEAFF	TGTGCCAGCAGTTGGGGACAGGGGCGGACTGAAGCTTTCTTT
TRBV3-1/TRBV3-2	NA	TRBJ1-5	once	CASSQEPGVGALQHF	TGTGCCAGCAGCCAAGAGCCTGGAGTGGGGGCACTCCAGCATTTT
TRBV27	NA	TRBJ1-5	NA	CASGEPNQPQHF	TGTGCCAGTGGGGAACCCAATCAGCCCCAGCATTTT
TRBV24-1	NA	TRBJ1-4	NA	CATSDFGQSTRNEKLFF	TGTGCCACCAGTGATTTTGGACAGTCGACAAGGAATGAAAAACTGTTTTTT
TRBV15	NA	TRBJ2-1	once	CATSRDYGEEGQFF	TGTGCCACCAGCAGAGATTACGGGGAGGAGGGGCAGTTCTTC
TRBV7-6	NA	TRBJ1-5	NA	CASSSYNGQPQHF	TGTGCCAGCAGCTCGTACAATGGGCAGCCCCAGCATTTT
TRBV2	TRBD1	TRBJ1-3	NA	CASSPEGAAWWSPIYF	TGTGCCAGCAGTCCGGAGGGGGCCGCGTGGTGGTCCCCCATATATTTT
TRBV5-1	NA	TRBJ2-5	NA	CASSLGGADQETQYF	TGCGCCAGCAGCTTGGGGGGAGCGGACCAAGAGACCCAGTACTTC
TRBV5-1	TRBD1	TRBJ2-5	NA	CASSPGQRETQYF	TGCGCCAGCAGCCCGGGACAGAGAGAGACCCAGTACTTC
TRBV28	NA	TRBJ2-1	NA	CASSFLPSSYNEQFF	TGTGCCAGCAGTTTTCTCCCTAGCTCCTACAATGAGCAGTTCTTC
TRBV5-1	TRBD1	TRBJ1-2	NA	CASSPDREFGYTF	TGCGCCAGCAGCCCGGACAGGGAATTTGGCTACACCTTC
TRBV27	NA	TRBJ2-4	NA	CASQTGMGQNIQYF	TGTGCCAGCCAGACGGGGATGGGGCAAAACATTCAGTACTTC